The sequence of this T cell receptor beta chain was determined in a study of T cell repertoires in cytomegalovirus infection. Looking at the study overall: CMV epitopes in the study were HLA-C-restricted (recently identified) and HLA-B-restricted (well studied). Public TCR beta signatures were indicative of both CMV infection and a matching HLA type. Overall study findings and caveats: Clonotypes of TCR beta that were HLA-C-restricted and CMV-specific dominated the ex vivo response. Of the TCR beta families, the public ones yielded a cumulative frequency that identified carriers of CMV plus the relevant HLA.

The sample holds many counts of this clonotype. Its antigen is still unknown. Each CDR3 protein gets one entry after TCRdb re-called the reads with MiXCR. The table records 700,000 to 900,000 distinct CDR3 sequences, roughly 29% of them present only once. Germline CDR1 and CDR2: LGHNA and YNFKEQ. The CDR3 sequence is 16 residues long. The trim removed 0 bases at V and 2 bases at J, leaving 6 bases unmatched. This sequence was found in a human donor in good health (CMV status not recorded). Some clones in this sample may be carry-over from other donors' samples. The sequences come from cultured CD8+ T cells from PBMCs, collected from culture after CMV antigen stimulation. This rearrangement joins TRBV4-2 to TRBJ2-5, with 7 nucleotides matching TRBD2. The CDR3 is CASSQDRGSGQETQYF. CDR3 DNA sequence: TGTGCCAGCAGCCAAGATAGGGGTAGCGGGCAAGAGACCCAGTACTTC.